The sequence of this T cell receptor beta chain was determined in a study of cytotoxic CD8 clonotypes in ibrutinib-treated CLL. Study-level background: Within the patient group, 11 were relapsed/refractory and over 14 treatment-naive, and 17 to 18 were IGHV unmutated.

The repertoire was sequenced with immunoSEQ multiplex PCR; TCRdb's copy has only in-frame clones and lacks some. Of 250,000 to 350,000 clones in the sample, around 77% were seen once. Investigators sourced around 2 micrograms of genomic DNA from cryopreserved PBMCs for TCR beta libraries. CDR3 size: 16 residues. Germline V CDR1 and CDR2: SEHNR, FQNEAQ (reference sequence). The junction had 5 bases not matched to a gene; V was cut back by 3 bases and J by 2 bases. The rearrangement links TRBV7-9 to TRBJ2-1, with 9 bases that match TRBD2. The sample was PBMCs, taken at disease progression, from a patient treated with ibrutinib. The source is a human donor with chronic lymphocytic leukemia. CDR3 in amino acids: CASSFPSGGTYNEQFF. CDR3 sequence (DNA): TGTGCCAGCAGCTTCCCGAGCGGGGGGACCTACAATGAGCAGTTCTTC.